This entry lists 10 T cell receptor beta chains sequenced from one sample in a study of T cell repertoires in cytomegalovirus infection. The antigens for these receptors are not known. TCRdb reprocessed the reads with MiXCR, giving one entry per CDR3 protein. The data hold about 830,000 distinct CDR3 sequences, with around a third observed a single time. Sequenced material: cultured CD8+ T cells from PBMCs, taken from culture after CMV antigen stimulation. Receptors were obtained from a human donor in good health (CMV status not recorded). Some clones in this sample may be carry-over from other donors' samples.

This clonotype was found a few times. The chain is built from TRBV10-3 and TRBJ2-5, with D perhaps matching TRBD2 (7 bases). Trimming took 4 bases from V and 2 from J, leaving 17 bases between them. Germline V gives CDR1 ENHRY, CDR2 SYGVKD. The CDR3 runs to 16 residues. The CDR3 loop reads CAISVGTGGPQETQYF. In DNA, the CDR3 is TGTGCCATCAGTGTCGGGACGGGGGGCCCTCAAGAGACCCAGTACTTC.

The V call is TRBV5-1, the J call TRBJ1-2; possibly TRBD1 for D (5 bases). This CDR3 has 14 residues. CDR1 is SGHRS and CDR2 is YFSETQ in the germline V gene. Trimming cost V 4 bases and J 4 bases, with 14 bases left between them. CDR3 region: CASSPRQPAYGYTF. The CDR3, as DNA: TGCGCCAGCAGCCCGCGACAGCCTGCCTATGGCTACACCTTC.

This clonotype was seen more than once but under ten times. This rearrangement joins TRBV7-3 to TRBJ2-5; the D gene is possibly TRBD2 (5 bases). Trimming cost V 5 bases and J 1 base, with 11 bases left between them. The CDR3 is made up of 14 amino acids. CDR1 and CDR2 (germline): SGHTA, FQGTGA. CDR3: CASSPTGSQETQYF. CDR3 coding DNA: TGTGCCAGCAGCCCAACGGGGAGCCAAGAGACCCAGTACTTC.

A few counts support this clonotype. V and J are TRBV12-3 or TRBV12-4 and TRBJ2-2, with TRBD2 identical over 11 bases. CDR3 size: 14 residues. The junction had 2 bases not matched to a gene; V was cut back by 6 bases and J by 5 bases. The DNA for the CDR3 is TGTGCCAGCAGCCCTAGCGGGGGGACCGGGGAGCTGTTTTTT. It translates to CASSPSGGTGELFF.

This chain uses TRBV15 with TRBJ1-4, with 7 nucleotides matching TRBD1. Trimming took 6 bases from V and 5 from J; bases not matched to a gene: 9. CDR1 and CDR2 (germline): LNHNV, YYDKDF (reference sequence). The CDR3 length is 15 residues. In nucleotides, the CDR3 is TGTGCCACCAGTTCCCCGGGACAGAGAAATGAAAAACTGTTTTTT. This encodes CATSSPGQRNEKLFF.

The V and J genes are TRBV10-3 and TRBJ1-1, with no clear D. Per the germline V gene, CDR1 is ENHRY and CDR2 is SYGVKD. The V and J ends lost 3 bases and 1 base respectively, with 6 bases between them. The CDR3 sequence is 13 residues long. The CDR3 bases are TGTGCCATCAGTGATGCCCCGAACACTGAAGCTTTCTTT. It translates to CAISDAPNTEAFF.

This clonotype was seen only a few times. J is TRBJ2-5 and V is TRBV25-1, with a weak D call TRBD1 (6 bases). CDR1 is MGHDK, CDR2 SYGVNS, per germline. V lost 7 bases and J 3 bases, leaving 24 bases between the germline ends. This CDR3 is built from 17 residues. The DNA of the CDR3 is TGTGCCAGCACCGGACGGGGACAAGTCCCCTCAAAAGAGACCCAGTACTTC. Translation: CASTGRGQVPSKETQYF.

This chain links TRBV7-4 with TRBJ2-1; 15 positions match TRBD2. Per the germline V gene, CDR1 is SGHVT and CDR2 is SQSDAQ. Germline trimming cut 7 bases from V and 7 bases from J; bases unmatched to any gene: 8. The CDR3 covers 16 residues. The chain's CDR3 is CASTWTSGGAGNEQFF. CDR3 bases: TGTGCCAGCACCTGGACTAGCGGGGGGGCAGGGAATGAGCAGTTCTTC.

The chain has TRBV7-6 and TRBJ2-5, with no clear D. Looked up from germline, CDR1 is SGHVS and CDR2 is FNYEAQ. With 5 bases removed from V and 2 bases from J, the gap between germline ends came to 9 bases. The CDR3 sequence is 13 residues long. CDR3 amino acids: CASSPDVQETQYF. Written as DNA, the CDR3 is TGTGCCAGCAGCCCGGACGTACAAGAGACCCAGTACTTC.

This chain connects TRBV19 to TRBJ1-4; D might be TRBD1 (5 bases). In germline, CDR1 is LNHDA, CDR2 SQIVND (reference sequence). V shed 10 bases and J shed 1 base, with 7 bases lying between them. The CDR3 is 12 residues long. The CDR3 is CATTETNEKLFF. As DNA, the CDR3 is TGTGCCACGACAGAAACTAATGAAAAACTGTTTTTT. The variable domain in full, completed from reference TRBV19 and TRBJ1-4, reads DGGITQSPKYLFRKEGQNVTLSCEQNLNHDAMYWYRQDPGQGLRLIYYSQIVNDFQKGDIAEGYSVSREKKESFPLTVTSAQKNPTAFYLCATTETNEKLFFGSGTQLSVL.